This T cell receptor (beta chain) was sequenced for a study of PD-1 blockade in classical Hodgkin lymphoma (TCRdb year 2020). Background on the whole study: Nivolumab dosing was 3 mg/kg intravenously every 2 weeks, continuing until either disease progression or unacceptable toxicity. The study used TCR beta sequencing and CyTOF to define a peripheral blood immune signature of response to PD-1 blockade in classical Hodgkin lymphoma.

Sample time point, as interpreted from the label and publication: cycle 2 day 1 (C2D1) of nivolumab. Every trial patient had relapsed following autologous stem cell transplantation, and prior brentuximab vedotin exposure was what differed among cohorts A, B and C. The trial cohort was composed of some 57 patients with relapsed/refractory classical Hodgkin lymphoma, for whom complete response, partial response or progressive disease was recorded as best overall response. Single-agent nivolumab was administered to trial patients in the multi-cohort phase II CheckMate 205 trial. An independent review committee assessed best overall response by applying the 2007 International Working Group response criteria. Trial PBMCs were obtained immediately prior to nivolumab initiation (C1D1) and on therapy at cycle 2 day 1 and cycle 4 day 1. After peripheral blood was drawn into 8 mL Vacutainer Cell Preparation Tubes, PBMCs were isolated by centrifugation and then cryopreserved.

Taken from cysteine to phenylalanine, the CDR3 has 15 residues. Kept here is only the CDR3 DNA, which spans 45 bases and is read in frame from base 1. CDR1 and CDR2, looked up from the germline V gene, are SNHLY and FYNNEI. V loses 5 bases of germline sequence and J loses 1 base, and the interval between the two ends is 12 bases. With respect to this clone: Its antigen remains unidentified. No much larger clone exists at a distance of one base, and base qualities are not known.

The Qiagen DNeasy kit was used to extract genomic DNA from unsorted PBMCs and from the negatively selected CD4+ and CD8+ fractions. Using primers that anneal to V and J segments, immunoSEQ multiplex PCR amplified the TCR beta CDR3 regions. Amplification bias was minimized using a synthetic immune receptor repertoire, and residual bias was removed computationally after sequencing. The paper's data handling went like this. Repertoire diversity was quantified as the Shannon entropy index using custom Python scripts. The unsorted, CD4+ and CD8+ repertoires were each analyzed separately, with the exception of combined analyses, where CD4+ and CD8+ sequences were merged in silico. Clonal expansion was defined as a frequency increase of at least 2-fold after treatment compared with C1D1, and clones undetected at baseline were assigned a pseudocount of 0.5. Singleton clones were defined as clones with 0 or 1 copy at C1D1, and non-singleton clones were defined as clones with 2 or more copies. Clones expanded in unsorted samples were labelled as CD4+, CD8+ or unknown by matching protein sequences in sorted samples from the same patient. Wilcoxon tests on paired samples were used to test diversity changes from C1D1 to C4D1. TCRdb mirrors the immuneACCESS table, restricted to in-frame sequences. Some clones are absent from its copies; in checked studies, under half trace to an unresolved V gene, and the reason for the others is unknown. V and J calls and clone size come straight from that table; D and trimming were deduced from the DNA. The sample profile shows about 90,000 clones; 80% to 90% of them were found once. Roughly a tenth of the sample comes from the top ten.

Results the study describes overall, beyond this receptor: CD4+ but not CD8+ TCR diversity rose significantly by C4D1 (p=0.0027 vs p=0.16), most apparent in complete responders (p=0.02). Baseline diversity similar to that of newly diagnosed patients was observed in trial patients achieving complete response, whereas significantly lower diversity was observed in partial responders and progressors. Baseline TCR diversity was reported to be lower in newly diagnosed patients than in healthy donors and to be lower still in relapsed/refractory patients. Lower diversity was seen in patients whose nivolumab began less than 1 year after ASCT, and these patients were left out of later analyses so that immune reconstitution would not confound the results. Only a single clinical trial cohort was studied, and what caused the repertoire differences, possibly disease activity or prior therapy, remained undefined.

This sequence was found in a human donor with classical Hodgkin lymphoma. The specimen comprised peripheral blood mononuclear cells (PBMCs), sampled before the second cycle of nivolumab. This sequence uses TRBV2 and TRBJ2-1; a tentative D match to TRBD2 spans 5 bases. CDR3 loop: CASSRGIGSYNEQFF. The bases read TGTGCCAGCAGTCGGGGTATCGGATCCTACAATGAGCAGTTCTTC.